Each of the 28 T cell receptor beta chains below was sequenced from the same sample in a study of blood T cell repertoires in COVID-19. Measured with immunoSEQ multiplex PCR; TCRdb has only the in-frame clones, and not every one. The sample yields around 230,000 clones, about 86% seen once. The sequencing input was peripheral blood. These receptors came from a woman in her fifties or sixties with acute or convalescent COVID-19.

The table lists this clone with a count of one. The chain recombines TRBV21-1 with TRBJ2-7; whether TRBD2, the table's D call, matches the DNA was not checked. TRBV21-1 is flagged as a pseudogene. This CDR3 is 15 amino acids long. CDR3 DNA: TGTGCCAGCAGCCGCCTAGCGGGAGGGCGGTACGAGCAGTACTTC. Translated: CASSRLAGGRYEQYF.

This clone was picked up one time. J is TRBJ2-3 and V is TRBV5-1; 7 bases align to TRBD2. The V segment lost 2 bases and the J segment 1 base; nucleotides outside the gene matches: 4. Germline CDR1 reads SGHRS; CDR2 reads YFSETQ. The CDR3 has 15 amino acids. Written as DNA, the CDR3 is TGCGCCAGCAGCTTAGCGGGGTCCGGCACAGATACGCAGTATTTT. It translates to CASSLAGSGTDTQYF.

The V call is TRBV6-5, the J call TRBJ2-7, with D perhaps TRBD2 (5 bases). The ends were cut back, 3 bases at V and 0 bases at J, with 15 bases in the middle. The CDR3 totals 16 residues. The V gene's germline CDR1 is MNHEY and CDR2 SVGAGI. CDR3 protein: CASSYSWSGLSYEQYF. CDR3 sequence (DNA): TGTGCCAGCAGTTATTCTTGGAGCGGCCTCTCCTACGAGCAGTACTTC.

The chain combines TRBV5-1 with TRBJ2-2, with D tentatively TRBD1 (6 bases). The CDR3 length is 15 residues. V was shortened by 1 base and J by 7 bases, with 14 bases between the two germline ends. From germline, CDR1 is SGHRS and CDR2 YFSETQ. CDR3 amino acids: CASSLSRGMDGELFF. CDR3 nucleotide sequence: TGCGCCAGCAGCTTGAGTAGGGGGATGGACGGGGAGCTGTTTTTT. Complete variable domain (other parts from reference TRBV5-1 and TRBJ2-2): KAGVTQTPRYLIKTRGQQVTLSCSPISGHRSVSWYQQTPGQGLQFLFEYFSETQRNKGNFPGRFSGRQFSNSRSEMNVSTLELGDSALYLCASSLSRGMDGELFFGEGSRLTVL.

The chain recombines TRBV21-1 with TRBJ2-2; TRBD1, as called in the table, went unchecked against the DNA. TRBV21-1 is labeled a pseudogene. The CDR3 consists of 15 residues. The CDR3 loop reads CASRSGTGFTGELFF. In DNA, the CDR3 is TGTGCCAGCCGTTCCGGGACAGGGTTCACCGGGGAGCTGTTTTTT.

The genes are TRBV7-2 and TRBJ2-7; TRBD2 aligns across 10 bases. The germline V gene encodes CDR1 SGHTA and CDR2 FQGNSA. After removal of 4 bases from V and 7 bases from J, the junction contained 10 bases not matched to a gene. The CDR3 consists of 15 residues. The CDR3 coding sequence is TGTGCCAGCAGCTCGAGGGCTAGCGGGAGCGAAGAGCAGTACTTC. Translated: CASSSRASGSEEQYF.

The CDR3 sequence is CASLPDRGSQPQHF. CDR3 DNA: TGTGCCAGTTTACCTGACAGGGGTAGTCAGCCCCAGCATTTT. J is TRBJ1-5 and V is TRBV6-5, with 8 bases identical to TRBD1. Germline assignment: CDR1 MNHEY and CDR2 SVGAGI. The CDR3 has 14 amino acids. Losses at the gene ends were 9 bases for V and 6 bases for J; bases not matched to a gene: 10.

The chain is built from TRBV11-2 and TRBJ2-1; 10 bases line up with TRBD2. V shed 5 bases, J shed 4 bases, and the junction held 11 bases outside the gene matches. The length of the CDR3 is 17 residues. Germline CDR1 is SGHAT and CDR2 is FQNNGV. In DNA, the CDR3 is TGTGCCAGCAGCCCAGACCGCCTAGCGGGAGCGTACAATGAGCAGTTCTTC. Amino acids: CASSPDRLAGAYNEQFF. Variable domain in full (rest from reference TRBV11-2 and TRBJ2-1): EAGVAQSPRYKIIEKRQSVAFWCNPISGHATLYWYQQILGQGPKLLIQFQNNGVVDDSQLPKDRFSAERLKGVDSTLKIQPAKLEDSAVYLCASSPDRLAGAYNEQFFGPGTRLTVL.

This chain connects TRBV4-1 to TRBJ2-1; 16 bases align to TRBD2. Germline trimming cut 4 bases from V and 0 bases from J; bases unmatched to any gene: 6. CDR1 and CDR2 from the germline V gene are MGHRA and YSYEKL. This CDR3 is 19 amino acids long. CDR3 amino acids: CASSPGLAGGRGSYNEQFF. DNA for the CDR3: TGCGCCAGCAGCCCGGGACTAGCGGGAGGGCGCGGCTCCTACAATGAGCAGTTCTTC.

In the case of this clone: Distinct nucleotide sequences in the sample also encode this CDR3. The chain carries TRBV27 and TRBJ2-7; 9 nucleotides match TRBD2. There are 15 residues in the CDR3. Germline loops: CDR1 MNHEY, CDR2 SMNVEV (reference sequence). J lost 4 bases, V lost 9 bases, and 13 bases had no gene match. CDR3 residues: CASSPRLADQYEQYF. The DNA for the CDR3 is TGTGCCAGTAGTCCAAGACTAGCGGATCAGTACGAGCAGTACTTC.

V and J are TRBV9 and TRBJ2-1; 9 bases agree with TRBD1. The CDR3 covers 14 residues. The V gene end was trimmed by 4 bases and the J gene end by 8 bases; junction bases not matched to a gene: 7. CDR1 and CDR2 from the germline V gene are SGDLS and YYNGEE. This chain's CDR3 is CASSPYRGLDEQFF. In nucleotides, the CDR3 is TGTGCCAGCAGCCCCTACAGGGGGCTCGATGAGCAGTTCTTC.

This sequence joins TRBV7-6 and TRBJ2-5, with 7 bases lining up with TRBD2. Per the germline V gene, CDR1 is SGHVS and CDR2 is FNYEAQ. Trimming removed 3 bases from V and 6 bases from J; junction bases left unmatched: 13. CDR3 size: 16 residues. CDR3 loop: CASSLGGPLSAKTQYF. DNA of the CDR3: TGTGCCAGCAGCTTGGGAGGGCCCTTGTCCGCGAAGACCCAGTACTTC.

This sequence joins TRBV7-2 and TRBJ2-1; 9 positions agree with TRBD2. Trimming removed 5 bases from V and 10 bases from J; junction bases left unmatched: 6. Germline V gene data show CDR1 as SGHTA and CDR2 as FQGNSA. CDR3 size: 13 residues. This CDR3 reads CASSPGLALEQFF. CDR3 coding DNA: TGTGCCAGCAGCCCGGGACTAGCCCTCGAGCAGTTCTTC.

The chain uses TRBV6-6 and TRBJ2-7; 12 nucleotides agree with TRBD1. Trimming at V came to 6 bases and at J to 7 bases, leaving 7 bases not matched to a gene. Germline CDR1 MNHNY, CDR2 SVGAGI (reference sequence). The CDR3 consists of 14 residues. CDR3 bases: TGTGCCAGCAGACCGGGACAGGGGGCGGGTGAGCAGTACTTC. Translating gives CASRPGQGAGEQYF.

This clone appeared a few times. This sequence joins TRBV18 and TRBJ1-2; TRBD1 matches at 8 bases. J gave up 5 bases and V 0 bases, and 11 bases lay outside the gene matches. The germline V gene encodes CDR1 KGHSH and CDR2 LQKENI. This CDR3 is built from 17 residues. Here the CDR3 reads CASSPPSPAGGMYGYTF. The CDR3 nucleotides read TGTGCCAGCTCACCACCGTCGCCCGCAGGGGGCATGTATGGCTACACCTTC.

The chain carries TRBV5-1 and TRBJ2-1; 11 nucleotides line up with TRBD2. This CDR3 is 17 amino acids long. Per the germline V gene, CDR1 is SGHRS and CDR2 is YFSETQ. With V trimmed by 6 bases and J by 8 bases, 16 bases remained unmatched. The CDR3, as DNA: TGCGCCAGCACAAGAGGGATCCTAGCGGGAGGATCCTATGAGCAGTTCTTC. Protein sequence: CASTRGILAGGSYEQFF.

The chain joins TRBV28 to TRBJ1-4; D is ambiguous. The length of the CDR3 is 15 residues. The germline V and J ends were trimmed by 8 bases and 1 base, with 14 bases remaining between them. Germline CDR1 MDHEN, CDR2 SYDVKM. The CDR3 DNA reads as TGTGCCAGCCTCAGACTCGGCGGAACTAATGAAAAACTGTTTTTT. This sequence encodes CASLRLGGTNEKLFF.

V is TRBV5-4 and J is TRBJ1-5; TRBD1 agrees at 12 bases. The CDR3 totals 18 residues. From germline, CDR1 is SGHNT and CDR2 YYREEE (reference sequence). V was clipped by 4 bases and J by 1 base; unmatched bases: 9. The CDR3 spells CASSHGTGGGASNQPQHF. The CDR3 DNA reads as TGTGCCAGCAGCCACGGGACAGGGGGCGGGGCGAGCAATCAGCCCCAGCATTTT.

The rearrangement joins TRBV6-5 to TRBJ2-1, with 9 positions matching TRBD1. V shed 5 bases and J 5 bases; nucleotides not matched to a gene: 7. The CDR3 has 15 residues. CDR1 and CDR2 (germline): MNHEY, SVGAGI. The CDR3 loop reads CASSPVGTGNNEQFF. The CDR3 bases are TGTGCCAGCAGTCCGGTCGGGACAGGGAACAATGAGCAGTTCTTC.

The CDR3 is CASQAGGYNEQFF. The CDR3 region has the DNA TGTGCCAGCCAGGCAGGGGGCTACAATGAGCAGTTCTTC. The chain recombines TRBV6-5 with TRBJ2-1; 7 nucleotides align to TRBD1. This CDR3 region has 13 residues. Trimming removed 8 bases from V and 3 bases from J; junction bases left unmatched: 4. Germline V gene sequence: CDR1 MNHEY, CDR2 SVGAGI.

The chain joins TRBV29-1 to TRBJ2-1, with 8 nucleotides matching TRBD2. The germline gives CDR1 SQVTM, CDR2 ANQGSEA. The trim removed 1 base at V and 6 bases at J, leaving 8 bases unmatched. The CDR3 loop spans 15 amino acids. In DNA, the CDR3 is TGCAGCGTTGAAGGGGTTAGCGGGACGGGCAATGAGCAGTTCTTC. This gives the protein CSVEGVSGTGNEQFF.

The chain combines TRBV2 with TRBJ2-3; 11 nucleotides agree with TRBD2. V lost 6 bases to trimming and J lost 8 bases; unmatched junction nucleotides: 10. The length of the CDR3 is 15 residues. The germline V gene encodes CDR1 SNHLY and CDR2 FYNNEI. CDR3 nucleotides: TGTGCCAGCAGCACTAGCGGGAGCTCCTTGGGTACGCAGTATTTT. Amino acids: CASSTSGSSLGTQYF. The full variable domain, completed using reference TRBV2 and TRBJ2-3, is EPEVTQTPSHQVTQMGQEVILRCVPISNHLYFYWYRQILGQKVEFLVSFYNNEISEKSEIFDDQFSVERPDGSNFTLKIRSTKLEDSAMYFCASSTSGSSLGTQYFGPGTRLTVL.

V and J are TRBV6-5 and TRBJ2-1; D remains ambiguous. V lost 6 bases, J lost 6 bases, and 12 bases lay in between. The CDR3 length is 13 residues. CDR1 is MNHEY and CDR2 is SVGAGI in the germline V gene. This CDR3 reads CASRPSPGNEQFF. The CDR3 bases are TGTGCCAGCAGGCCATCTCCGGGCAATGAGCAGTTCTTC.

The chain uses TRBV3-1 (or the pseudogene TRBV3-2) and TRBJ1-1, with D possibly being TRBD1 (6 bases). The V gene lost 5 bases and the J gene lost 1 base, with 8 bases spanning the gap. Per the germline V gene, CDR1 is LGHDT and CDR2 is YNNKEL (reference sequence). The CDR3 is 13 residues long. The CDR3 region is CASSWGQNTEAFF. The CDR3 coding sequence is TGTGCCAGCAGCTGGGGGCAGAACACTGAAGCTTTCTTT.

The CDR3 DNA sequence: TGTGCCAGTACCTCGGGGACTGAGCCGTACGAGCAGTACTTC. Translation: CASTSGTEPYEQYF. This sequence joins TRBV19 and TRBJ2-7, with a weak D call TRBD2 (6 bases). With 7 bases removed from V and 4 bases from J, the gap between germline ends came to 17 bases. Per the germline V gene, CDR1 is LNHDA and CDR2 is SQIVND (reference sequence). The CDR3 extends over 14 amino acids.

A few counts support this clone. This sequence joins TRBV6-5 and TRBJ1-2; maybe TRBD1 (5 bases). This CDR3 contains 13 residues. V was trimmed by 7 bases and J by 5 bases, leaving 14 bases between them. The germline CDR1 and CDR2 sequences are MNHEY and SVGAGI. The CDR3 region has the DNA TGTGCCAGCACCTCGTCAGGGATATATGGCTACACCTTC. It yields the protein CASTSSGIYGYTF.

This sequence joins TRBV29-1 and TRBJ2-1; 11 bases agree with TRBD1. The germline V gene has CDR1 SQVTM and CDR2 ANQGSEA. This CDR3 is 14 amino acids long. J was trimmed by 4 bases and V by 7 bases; bases with no gene match: 6. The CDR3 spells CSAGTGGSYNEQFF. The CDR3 coding sequence is TGCAGCGCTGGGACAGGGGGGAGTTACAATGAGCAGTTCTTC.

The CDR3 DNA reads TGCAGTGCTAGTCCCTTTGGTAGCGGGAGCTCCTACAATGAGCAGTTCTTC. Translated: CSASPFGSGSSYNEQFF. The V and J genes are TRBV20-1 and TRBJ2-1, with 9 positions matching TRBD2. CDR1 and CDR2 (germline): DFQATT, SNEGSKA (reference sequence). The ends lost 3 bases at V and 0 bases at J; junction bases unmatched: 9. The CDR3 is 17 amino acids.